This passage covers 32 T cell receptor beta chains from one sample sequenced in a study of blood T cell repertoires in COVID-19. The data were produced by immunoSEQ multiplex PCR, yet TCRdb's version contains in-frame clones alone and is incomplete. The repertoire holds about 150,000 clones, with roughly 83% as singletons. Sequencing used peripheral blood. The origin of the receptors is a man aged 18 to 29 with active or convalescent COVID-19.

This clone has more than one count but fewer than ten. This chain connects TRBV5-6 to TRBJ1-6; a weak D match, TRBD1 (5 bases). The V end lost 4 bases, the J end lost 5 bases, and 19 bases lay between the germline ends. The CDR3 is made up of 17 amino acids. Germline assignment: CDR1 SGHDT and CDR2 YYEEEE. DNA for the CDR3: TGTGCCAGCAGCCCTATTCGGCAGGGCGATAATAATTCACCCCTCCACTTT. Its translation is CASSPIRQGDNNSPLHF.

The CDR3 is CASSPPTRTANSPLHF. CDR3 nucleotides: TGTGCCAGCAGCCCCCCAACCCGGACAGCTAATTCACCCCTCCACTTT. J is TRBJ1-6 and V is TRBV7-9; D is possibly TRBD1 (6 bases). The V gene's germline CDR1 is SEHNR and CDR2 FQNEAQ (reference sequence). Deletions cut 5 bases from V and 6 bases from J, with 17 bases between. The CDR3 runs 16 residues. Looking up the rest from reference TRBV7-9 and TRBJ1-6 gives the full variable domain: DTGVSQNPRHKITKRGQNVTFRCDPISEHNRLYWYRQTLGQGPEFLTYFQNEAQLEKSRLLSDRFSAERPKGSFSTLEIQRTEQGDSAMYLCASSPPTRTANSPLHFGNGTRLTVT.

The chain carries TRBV5-1 and TRBJ2-1; D not resolved. This CDR3 has 14 residues. CDR1 SGHRS and CDR2 YFSETQ come from the germline V gene. The germline V and J ends were trimmed by 0 bases and 6 bases, with 10 bases remaining between them. The CDR3 is CASSLDGSINEQFF. The DNA of the CDR3 is TGCGCCAGCAGCTTGGATGGCAGTATCAATGAGCAGTTCTTC.

With regard to this clone: One junction end disagrees with the germline gene, perhaps due to a read error. V gene TRBV28 combines with J gene TRBJ1-2; D remains ambiguous. Germline lookup yields CDR1 MDHEN and CDR2 SYDVKM. The CDR3 has 11 amino acids. CDR3 region: CASVRDAAPSF. CDR3 nucleotide sequence: TGTGCCAGCGTCCGAGACGCGGCTCCGTCCTTC.

CDR3 bases: TGTGCCAGCAGCGTAGCTACGGGGGACCTCCTCTCTGGAAACACCATATATTTT. Its translation: CASSVATGDLLSGNTIYF. This chain connects TRBV9 to TRBJ1-3, with D possibly TRBD1 on 5 matching bases. Germline values: CDR1 SGDLS, CDR2 YYNGEE. The CDR3 covers 18 residues. Trimming pared 0 bases from V and 0 bases from J, leaving 16 bases between.

This rearrangement joins TRBV7-8 to TRBJ2-1; tentatively, D is TRBD2 (6 bases). Looked up from germline, CDR1 is SGHVS and CDR2 is FQNEAQ. The CDR3 contains 14 residues. Trimming cost V 5 bases and J 9 bases, with 17 bases left between them. The CDR3 sequence is CASSVMTSPGEQFF. CDR3 nucleotide sequence: TGTGCCAGCAGCGTTATGACTAGTCCCGGTGAGCAGTTCTTC.

The V call is TRBV7-8, the J call TRBJ1-4, with D perhaps matching TRBD1 (5 bases). With 5 bases removed from V and 2 bases from J, the gap between germline ends came to 9 bases. Germline CDR1 and CDR2: SGHVS and FQNEAQ. This CDR3 region has 14 residues. The CDR3 here is CASSVTETNEKLFF. In DNA, the CDR3 is TGTGCCAGCAGCGTGACAGAGACTAATGAAAAACTGTTTTTT.

The chain has TRBV5-6 and TRBJ2-1, with 7 positions matching TRBD2. The trim removed 2 bases at V and 3 bases at J, leaving 2 bases unmatched. This CDR3 has 14 residues. Per germline, CDR1 SGHDT and CDR2 YYEEEE. The CDR3 reads CASSLLANYNEQFF. For the CDR3, the DNA is TGTGCCAGCAGCTTACTAGCGAACTACAATGAGCAGTTCTTC.

The V and J genes are TRBV6-5 and TRBJ2-3, with 7 bases aligning to TRBD2. Germline trimming cut 5 bases from V and 7 bases from J; bases unmatched to any gene: 12. Germline values: CDR1 MNHEY, CDR2 SVGAGI. CDR3 size: 15 residues. CDR3 coding DNA: TGTGCCAGCAGTCCAGACCGGGGGGAGCCGAATACGCAGTATTTT. The encoded protein is CASSPDRGEPNTQYF.

The chain has TRBV4-1 and TRBJ2-5; 8 bases fit TRBD1. The CDR3 is made up of 19 amino acids. Germline V lookup: CDR1 MGHRA, CDR2 YSYEKL. The V gene end was trimmed by 0 bases and the J gene end by 4 bases; junction bases not matched to a gene: 16. CDR3 DNA: TGCGCCAGCAGCCAAGAGGCTAGATTTGACAGGGGATGGGGAGAGACCCAGTACTTC. Protein product: CASSQEARFDRGWGETQYF.

The gene calls are TRBV6-5 and TRBJ2-3; the match to TRBD2 covers 12 bases. Per germline, CDR1 MNHEY and CDR2 SVGAGI. The CDR3 covers 15 residues. The V segment lost 8 bases and the J segment 5 bases; nucleotides outside the gene matches: 8. The CDR3 nucleotides are TGTGCCAGCTCCCTAGCGGGGGGGCTTTTAGATACGCAGTATTTT. Residues: CASSLAGGLLDTQYF.

The rearrangement links TRBV5-6 to TRBJ2-3, with a possible D match to TRBD2 (6 bases). Germline CDR1 reads SGHDT; CDR2 reads YYEEEE. This CDR3 is built from 15 residues. V lost 2 bases and J lost 1, with 11 bases in between. CDR3 coding DNA: TGTGCCAGCAGCTTCCGTGGAGGGGGCACAGATACGCAGTATTTT. Residues: CASSFRGGGTDTQYF. The variable domain in full, completed from reference TRBV5-6 and TRBJ2-3, reads DAGVTQSPTHLIKTRGQQVTLRCSPKSGHDTVSWYQQALGQGPQFIFQYYEEEERQRGNFPDRFSGHQFPNYSSELNVNALLLGDSALYLCASSFRGGGTDTQYFGPGTRLTVL.

This clone was detected many times. The gene calls are TRBV4-1 and TRBJ2-7; TRBD1 is a possible D gene (5 bases). V lost 4 bases to trimming and J lost 2 bases, with 12 bases between them. The CDR3 length is 14 residues. The V gene's germline CDR1 is MGHRA and CDR2 YSYEKL. The CDR3 protein is CASSLGVAAYEQYF. In nucleotides, the CDR3 is TGCGCCAGCAGCCTAGGGGTAGCCGCCTACGAGCAGTACTTC.

The CDR3 reads CASSPESYTGELFF. CDR3 bases: TGTGCCAGCAGCCCCGAGAGTTACACCGGGGAGCTGTTTTTT. This chain joins TRBV11-2 and TRBJ2-2, with D uncertain. V gave up 5 bases and J gave up 3 bases, with 10 bases separating them. Germline CDR1 is SGHAT and CDR2 is FQNNGV. CDR3 size: 14 residues.

The rearrangement uses TRBV5-8 and TRBJ2-1, with D perhaps matching TRBD1 (7 bases). This CDR3 is built from 15 residues. Germline CDR1 reads SGHTS; CDR2 reads YDEGEE. V lost 5 bases, J lost 3 bases, and 15 bases lay in between. The CDR3 region is CASSKGGQNYNEQFF. The CDR3 DNA follows: TGTGCCAGCAGTAAGGGGGGACAGAACTACAATGAGCAGTTCTTC.

The chain uses TRBV15 and TRBJ1-5; D is unresolved. In germline, CDR1 is LNHNV, CDR2 YYDKDF (reference sequence). Trimming took off 2 bases at V and 6 bases at J, with 11 bases between the two ends. This CDR3 region has 14 residues. The CDR3 here is CATSRPQEGQPQHF. In DNA, the CDR3 is TGTGCCACCAGCAGACCCCAGGAAGGTCAGCCCCAGCATTTT.

This chain joins TRBV5-1 and TRBJ2-5, with 8 bases lining up with TRBD2. Germline loops: CDR1 SGHRS, CDR2 YFSETQ. Trimming cost V 4 bases and J 4 bases; bases outside gene matches: 0. CDR3 size: 12 residues. CDR3 DNA: TGCGCCAGCAGCCGGGAGGGAGAGACCCAGTACTTC. Translated: CASSREGETQYF. Full variable domain (outside the CDR3, taken from reference TRBV5-1 and TRBJ2-5): KAGVTQTPRYLIKTRGQQVTLSCSPISGHRSVSWYQQTPGQGLQFLFEYFSETQRNKGNFPGRFSGRQFSNSRSEMNVSTLELGDSALYLCASSREGETQYFGPGTRLLVL.

V and J are TRBV18 and TRBJ2-1, with D possibly matching TRBD1 (6 bases). The CDR3 runs 16 residues. The V gene's germline CDR1 is KGHSH and CDR2 LQKENI. Trimming took 2 bases from V and 6 from J, leaving 17 bases between them. The CDR3 sequence: CASSPLIAGVSNEQFF. The CDR3 bases are TGTGCCAGCTCACCATTAATCGCAGGGGTAAGCAATGAGCAGTTCTTC. The whole variable domain, filled in from reference TRBV18 and TRBJ2-1, reads NAGVMQNPRHLVRRRGQEARLRCSPMKGHSHVYWYRQLPEEGLKFMVYLQKENIIDESGMPKERFSAEFPKEGPSILRIQQVVRGDSAAYFCASSPLIAGVSNEQFFGPGTRLTVL.

The chain uses TRBV14 and TRBJ2-1; no clear D. V lost 0 bases and J 3 bases, leaving 3 bases between the germline ends. There are 13 residues in the CDR3. Germline V gene data show CDR1 as SGHDN and CDR2 as FVKESK. CDR3 coding DNA: TGTGCCAGCAGCCAAGATCTCTACAATGAGCAGTTCTTC. Protein sequence: CASSQDLYNEQFF.

This clone was seen just once. CDR3 sequence reads: CASKRQGYTGELFF. The CDR3 DNA is TGTGCCAGCAAGAGACAGGGGTACACCGGGGAGCTGTTTTTT. The chain links TRBV28 to TRBJ2-2, with 8 bases fitting TRBD1. Germline V gene lookup returns CDR1 MDHEN and CDR2 SYDVKM. The CDR3 is made up of 14 amino acids. The trim removed 7 bases at V and 3 bases at J, leaving 4 bases unmatched.

The chain couples TRBV6-4 to TRBJ2-2, with a tentative D call TRBD1 (5 bases). The CDR3 runs 15 residues. V dropped 3 bases and J dropped 1 base, with 9 bases sitting between them. The germline V gene has CDR1 MRHNA and CDR2 SNTAGT. The CDR3 is CASSERQGNTGELFF. In DNA, the CDR3 is TGTGCCAGCAGTGAACGTCAGGGGAACACCGGGGAGCTGTTTTTT.

The chain combines TRBV7-9 with TRBJ2-3; 7 bases match TRBD2. Germline CDR1 and CDR2: SEHNR and FQNEAQ (reference sequence). J gave up 5 bases and V 7 bases, and 9 bases lay outside the gene matches. The CDR3 length is 14 residues. The CDR3 sequence is CASTPSGVKDTQYF. CDR3 DNA sequence: TGTGCCAGCACCCCAAGCGGGGTCAAAGATACGCAGTATTTT.

V is TRBV6-5 and J is TRBJ1-1; D not certain. Germline CDR1 and CDR2: MNHEY and SVGAGI. This CDR3 has 13 amino acids. Between the trimmed V and J ends, which lost 6 bases and 2 bases, there was a span of 10 bases. CDR3 bases: TGTGCCAGCAGAAAGCTGATTAACACTGAAGCTTTCTTT. Its protein is CASRKLINTEAFF.

The chain has TRBV7-2 and TRBJ1-5; no clear D gene. The CDR3 totals 13 residues. Per the germline V gene, CDR1 is SGHTA and CDR2 is FQGNSA. V was trimmed by 1 base and J by 7 bases, leaving 8 bases between them. DNA for the CDR3: TGTGCCAGCAGCTTAGGGAGGGAGCAGCCCCAGCATTTT. It codes for CASSLGREQPQHF.

The V call is TRBV7-2, the J call TRBJ1-1; D not certain. The V gene's germline CDR1 is SGHTA and CDR2 FQGNSA. The CDR3 loop spans 15 amino acids. Trimming shortened V by 1 base and J by 1 base, and 10 bases separated the two germline ends. The DNA for the CDR3 is TGTGCCAGCAGCTTAGTGTCCTCGGGGAACACTGAAGCTTTCTTT. Its protein product is CASSLVSSGNTEAFF.

The gene calls are TRBV28 and TRBJ1-1, with D possibly matching TRBD1 (6 bases). This CDR3 has 14 amino acids. Trimming removed 3 bases from V and 5 bases from J, with 13 bases in between. The V gene's germline CDR1 is MDHEN and CDR2 SYDVKM. CDR3 in DNA: TGTGCCAGCAGTTTGCACAGGGTGGGGACTGAAGCTTTCTTT. Translated, it gives CASSLHRVGTEAFF.

The chain is built from TRBV2 and TRBJ2-1; 8 bases align to TRBD2. Trimming at V came to 8 bases and at J to 0 bases, leaving 15 bases not matched to a gene. The CDR3 loop spans 18 amino acids. Germline CDR1 reads SNHLY; CDR2 reads FYNNEI. CDR3 nucleotides: TGTGCCAGCGGGGGCCGGGGGGGCTCCTTGAGCTCCTACAATGAGCAGTTCTTC. The encoded protein is CASGGRGGSLSSYNEQFF.

V usage is TRBV6-5 and J usage is TRBJ2-7; 7 bases are a match to TRBD2. CDR3 length: 15 residues. V gave up 5 bases and J gave up 2 bases; unmatched junction bases: 9. Germline V gene lookup returns CDR1 MNHEY and CDR2 SVGAGI. In DNA form, the CDR3 reads TGTGCCAGCAGTAATCTTCGGGGGGAGACCTACGAGCAGTACTTC. Its protein product is CASSNLRGETYEQYF.

The J gene is TRBJ1-6, the V gene TRBV7-9; D uncertain. Germline CDR1 is SEHNR and CDR2 is FQNEAQ (reference sequence). The CDR3 extends over 16 amino acids. The ends were cut back, 5 bases at V and 0 bases at J, with 11 bases in the middle. CDR3 amino acids: CASSLSGGSYNSPLHF. CDR3 coding DNA: TGTGCCAGCAGCCTCTCGGGTGGCTCCTATAATTCACCCCTCCACTTT.

The J gene is TRBJ2-3, the V gene TRBV5-1; 10 nucleotides align to TRBD2. Germline CDR1 SGHRS, CDR2 YFSETQ. Trimming removed 4 bases from V and 4 bases from J; junction bases left unmatched: 6. The CDR3 has 15 amino acids. In DNA form, the CDR3 reads TGCGCCAGCAGCGAAAGCGGGAGGGCCCCAGATACGCAGTATTTT. Its translation: CASSESGRAPDTQYF.

The rearrangement joins TRBV7-2 to TRBJ2-3; a possible D gene is TRBD1 (5 bases). CDR1 is SGHTA, CDR2 FQGNSA, per germline. This CDR3 is 13 amino acids long. The V gene lost 1 base and the J gene lost 14 bases, with 16 bases spanning the gap. In DNA form, the CDR3 reads TGTGCCAGCAGCTTAGAGATCGGCAGGGCTGTGTATTTT. Encoded protein: CASSLEIGRAVYF. Full variable domain (outside the CDR3, taken from reference TRBV7-2 and TRBJ2-3): GAGVSQSPSNKVTEKGKDVELRCDPISGHTALYWYRQSLGQGLEFLIYFQGNSAPDKSGLPSDRFSAERTGGSVSTLTIQRTQQEDSAVYLCASSLEIGRAVYFGPGTRLTVL.

This clone has just a few counts. The chain carries TRBV6-5 and TRBJ2-1; D may be TRBD2 (6 bases). The V end lost 6 bases, the J end lost 5 bases, and 17 bases lay between the germline ends. Germline V CDR1 and CDR2: MNHEY, SVGAGI. The CDR3 is made up of 15 amino acids. The CDR3 DNA sequence: TGTGCCAGCAGATACCGCGGGGCGATTAACAATGAGCAGTTCTTC. Its protein is CASRYRGAINNEQFF.